This is a list of T cell receptor beta chains from one sample in a study of blood T cell repertoires in COVID-19. Repertoires were generated with immunoSEQ multiplex PCR, while TCRdb's copy carries only in-frame clones and drops some. The sample gives 72,000 or so clones, about four fifths of which show up once; roughly 18% is in the top ten. The source material was peripheral blood. The receptors shown here come from a man between 65 and 79 years old who had recovered from COVID-19. Both conserved end residues are part of each CDR3. Some rows mark clone size as missing; the rest say once, few, many or name a class of expanded clone.

J: TRBJ1-6; V: TRBV5-6; size: few; CDR3: CASSLPGGASPLHF
J: TRBJ1-1; V: TRBV29-1; size: few; CDR3: CSAVQGDAFF
J: TRBJ2-7; V: TRBV6-2/TRBV6-3; size: .; CDR3: CASSYVPGTGSYEQYF
J: TRBJ2-7; V: TRBV24-1; size: .; CDR3: CATSGGAGYEQYF
J: TRBJ2-7; V: TRBV7-2; size: .; CDR3: CASSLTGDSSYEQYF
J: TRBJ1-6; V: TRBV19; size: .; CDR3: CASSLQGSSYNSPLHF
J: TRBJ2-1; V: TRBV24-1; size: .; CDR3: CATSDQAGSYNEQFF
J: TRBJ2-1; V: TRBV28; size: .; CDR3: CASTLLNEQFF
J: TRBJ2-5; V: TRBV9; size: .; CDR3: CASSVGDSQGKETQYF
J: TRBJ1-5; V: TRBV6-6; size: .; CDR3: CASSPGQGRYSNQPQHF
J: TRBJ1-2; V: TRBV3-1/TRBV3-2; size: .; CDR3: CASSLGTGLANYGYTF
J: TRBJ2-2; V: TRBV19; size: .; CDR3: CASSIGLAGGRRTGELFF
J: TRBJ2-2; V: TRBV7-9; size: .; CDR3: CASSLGLRGRELFF
J: TRBJ1-2; V: TRBV2; size: .; CDR3: CASRLTGGAEGYTF
J: TRBJ2-1; V: TRBV24-1; size: .; CDR3: CATSSLAAGGDNEQFF
J: TRBJ2-3; V: TRBV28; size: .; CDR3: CASSSQGKDTQYF
J: TRBJ2-5; V: TRBV7-2; size: .; CDR3: CASSLAGRGKTQYF
J: TRBJ2-7; V: TRBV18; size: .; CDR3: CASSSGTGGFYEQYF
J: TRBJ1-2; V: TRBV28; size: .; CDR3: CASSPDRGYGYTF
J: TRBJ2-1; V: TRBV7-2; size: .; CDR3: CASSLASPRASHEQFF
J: TRBJ2-2; V: TRBV28; size: .; CDR3: CASSRNRVDTGELFF
J: TRBJ2-5; V: TRBV7-6; size: .; CDR3: CASSTGQGSNQETQYF
J: TRBJ2-3; V: TRBV5-1; size: .; CDR3: CASSLSGGRPDTQYF
J: TRBJ2-7; V: TRBV7-2; size: .; CDR3: CASSLVASGEQYF
J: TRBJ2-5; V: TRBV27; size: .; CDR3: CASALGVRDQETQYF
J: TRBJ2-7; V: TRBV16; size: .; CDR3: CASSPRREAGYEQYF
J: TRBJ2-7; V: TRBV12-3/TRBV12-4; size: once; CDR3: CASSRYNSEQYF
J: TRBJ1-6; V: TRBV6-5; size: .; CDR3: CAIKARGQANSPLHF
J: TRBJ1-2; V: TRBV5-8; size: .; CDR3: CASSRGQVGYGYTF
J: TRBJ1-6; V: TRBV28; size: .; CDR3: CASSSGTGGWSYNSPLHF
J: TRBJ1-5; V: TRBV6-1; size: .; CDR3: CASSETSRAFEDQPQHF
J: TRBJ2-7; V: TRBV6-5; size: .; CDR3: CASSRQGVYEQYF
J: TRBJ1-2; V: TRBV30; size: .; CDR3: CAWSATTVGGYTF
J: TRBJ2-2; V: TRBV5-8; size: .; CDR3: CASSLGTTGELFF
J: TRBJ1-1; V: TRBV5-1; size: .; CDR3: CASRERGENTEAFF
J: TRBJ1-1; V: TRBV7-9; size: .; CDR3: CASSLGHGVNTEAFF
J: TRBJ1-2; V: TRBV15; size: .; CDR3: CATSRDYEGDGYTF
J: TRBJ2-7; V: TRBV11-2; size: .; CDR3: CASSHLEVGVCGADCEQYF
J: TRBJ1-5; V: TRBV7-2; size: .; CDR3: CASSWTGGYSNQPQHF
J: TRBJ1-1; V: TRBV30; size: .; CDR3: CAWSPGRGRVTEAFF
J: TRBJ1-3; V: TRBV6-2/TRBV6-3; size: .; CDR3: CASSFYPGQGPDSGNTIYF
J: TRBJ2-2; V: TRBV5-1; size: .; CDR3: CASSPSPWQANTGELFF
J: TRBJ2-1; V: TRBV9; size: .; CDR3: CASSVGGASSYNEQFF
J: TRBJ2-5; V: TRBV5-6; size: .; CDR3: CASSSTGFVSQETQYF
J: TRBJ1-6; V: TRBV6-5; size: once; CDR3: CASSYSAQISFSPLHF
J: TRBJ1-1; V: TRBV29-1; size: .; CDR3: CSVVPTGPHTEAFF
J: TRBJ1-5; V: TRBV7-2; size: .; CDR3: CQGHLTYSNQPQHF
J: TRBJ2-1; V: TRBV15; size: .; CDR3: CATSREWQGTYNEQFF
J: TRBJ2-2; V: TRBV19; size: few; CDR3: CASSRREGTGELFF
J: TRBJ2-3; V: TRBV28; size: once; CDR3: CASSFSSTDTQYF
J: TRBJ2-7; V: TRBV19; size: .; CDR3: CASSIGLAGVDEQYF